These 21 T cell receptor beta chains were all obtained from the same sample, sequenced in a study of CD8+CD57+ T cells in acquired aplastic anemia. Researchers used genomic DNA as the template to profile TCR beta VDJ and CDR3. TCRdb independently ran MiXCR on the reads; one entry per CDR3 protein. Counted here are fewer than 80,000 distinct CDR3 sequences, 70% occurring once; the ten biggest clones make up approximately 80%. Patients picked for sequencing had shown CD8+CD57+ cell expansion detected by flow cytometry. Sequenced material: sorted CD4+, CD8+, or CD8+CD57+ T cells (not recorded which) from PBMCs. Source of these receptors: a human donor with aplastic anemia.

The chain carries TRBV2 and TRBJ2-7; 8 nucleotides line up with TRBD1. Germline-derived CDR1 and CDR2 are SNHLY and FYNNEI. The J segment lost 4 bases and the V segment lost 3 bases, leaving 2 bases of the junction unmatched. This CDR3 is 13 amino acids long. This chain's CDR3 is CASSDDRGYEQYF. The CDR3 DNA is TGTGCCAGCAGTGATGACAGGGGATACGAGCAGTACTTC.

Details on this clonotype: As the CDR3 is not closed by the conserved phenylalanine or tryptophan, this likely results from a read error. CDR3 in amino acids: CASSQGRSRNSPLHL. In DNA, the CDR3 is TGTGCCAGCAGCCAAGGACGGAGCCGAAATTCACCCCTCCACCTT. The chain carries TRBV3-1 and TRBJ1-6; D unresolved. CDR1 LGHDT and CDR2 YNNKEL come from the germline V gene (reference sequence). This CDR3 comprises 15 residues. The V end was cut by 1 base, the J end by 7 bases, with 11 bases between.

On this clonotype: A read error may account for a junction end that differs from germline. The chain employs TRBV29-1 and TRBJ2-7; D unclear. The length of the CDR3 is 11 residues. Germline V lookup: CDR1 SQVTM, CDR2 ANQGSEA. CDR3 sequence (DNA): TGCAGCATTGAGGTCCTCTACGAGCAGTACTTC. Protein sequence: CSIEVLYEQYF.

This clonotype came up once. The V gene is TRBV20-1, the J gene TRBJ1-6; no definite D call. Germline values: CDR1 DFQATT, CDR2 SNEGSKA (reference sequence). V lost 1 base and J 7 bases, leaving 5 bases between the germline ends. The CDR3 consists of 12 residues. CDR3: CSARVLNSPLHF. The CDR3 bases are TGCAGTGCTAGAGTCTTAAATTCACCCCTCCACTTT.

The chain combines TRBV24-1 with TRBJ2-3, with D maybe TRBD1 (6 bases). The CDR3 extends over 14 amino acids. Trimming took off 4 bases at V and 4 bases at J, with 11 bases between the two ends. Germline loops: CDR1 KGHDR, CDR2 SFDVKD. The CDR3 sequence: CATSDPTGSDTQYF. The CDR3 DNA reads TGTGCCACCAGTGACCCAACAGGGTCAGATACGCAGTATTTT.

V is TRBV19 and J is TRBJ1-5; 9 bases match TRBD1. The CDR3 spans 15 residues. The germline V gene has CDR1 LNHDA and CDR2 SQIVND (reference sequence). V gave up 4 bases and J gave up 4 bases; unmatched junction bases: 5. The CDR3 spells CASSRKDRGNQPQHF. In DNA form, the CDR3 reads TGTGCCAGTAGTAGAAAGGACAGGGGTAATCAGCCCCAGCATTTT.

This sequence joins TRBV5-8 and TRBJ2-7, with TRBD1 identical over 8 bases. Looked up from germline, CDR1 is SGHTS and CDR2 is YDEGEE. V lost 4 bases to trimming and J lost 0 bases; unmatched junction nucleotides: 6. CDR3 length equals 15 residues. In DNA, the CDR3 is TGTGCCAGCAGCAAGGGACAGGAACCCTCCTACGAGCAGTACTTC. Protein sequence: CASSKGQEPSYEQYF.

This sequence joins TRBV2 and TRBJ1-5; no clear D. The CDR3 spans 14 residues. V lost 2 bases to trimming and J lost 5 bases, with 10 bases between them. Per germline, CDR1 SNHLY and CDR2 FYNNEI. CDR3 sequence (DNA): TGTGCCAGCAGTGAATATGGGCTGGATCAGCCCCAGCATTTT. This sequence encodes CASSEYGLDQPQHF.

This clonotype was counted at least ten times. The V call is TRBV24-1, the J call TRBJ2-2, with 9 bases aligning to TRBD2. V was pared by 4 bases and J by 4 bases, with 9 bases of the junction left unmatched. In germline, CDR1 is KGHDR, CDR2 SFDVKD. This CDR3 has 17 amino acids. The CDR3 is CATSESQGLAATGELFF. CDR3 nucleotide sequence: TGTGCCACCAGTGAATCCCAGGGACTAGCTGCCACCGGGGAGCTGTTTTTT.

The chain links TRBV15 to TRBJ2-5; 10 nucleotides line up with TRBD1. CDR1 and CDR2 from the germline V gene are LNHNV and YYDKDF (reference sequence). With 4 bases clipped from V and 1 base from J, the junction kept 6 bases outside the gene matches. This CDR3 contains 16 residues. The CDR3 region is CATSKGQGFVQETQYF. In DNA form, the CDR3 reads TGTGCCACCAGCAAGGGACAGGGGTTTGTCCAAGAGACCCAGTACTTC.

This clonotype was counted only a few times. This CDR3 is CASRVNLRAFF. The CDR3 bases are TGTGCCAGCAGGGTAAATCTACGAGCTTTCTTT. V and J are TRBV2 and TRBJ1-1; D unclear. The length of the CDR3 is 11 residues. V was shortened by 6 bases and J by 10 bases, with 12 bases between the two germline ends. The germline V gene has CDR1 SNHLY and CDR2 FYNNEI.

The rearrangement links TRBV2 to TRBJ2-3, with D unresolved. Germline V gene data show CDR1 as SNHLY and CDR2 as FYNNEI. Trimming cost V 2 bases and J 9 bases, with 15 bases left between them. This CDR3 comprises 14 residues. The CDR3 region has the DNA TGTGCCAGCAGTGAAACCGCACGGGCCAGCACGCAGTATTTT. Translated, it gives CASSETARASTQYF.

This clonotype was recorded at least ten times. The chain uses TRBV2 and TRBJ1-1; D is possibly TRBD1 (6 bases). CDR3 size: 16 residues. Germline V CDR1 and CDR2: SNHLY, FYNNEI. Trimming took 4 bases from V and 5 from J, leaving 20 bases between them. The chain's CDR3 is CASSARSQGGETEAFF. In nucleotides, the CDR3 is TGTGCCAGCAGTGCGAGGTCACAGGGCGGTGAAACTGAAGCTTTCTTT.

The CDR3 loop reads CSVGISQAGTQYF. The CDR3 region has the DNA TGCAGCGTTGGTATCAGTCAGGCAGGTACGCAGTATTTT. The chain carries TRBV29-1 and TRBJ2-3; D gene uncertain. CDR1 is SQVTM, CDR2 ANQGSEA, per germline. There are 13 residues in the CDR3. V lost 4 bases, J lost 8 bases, and 16 bases lay in between.

Here the CDR3 DNA reads TGTGCCAGCAGCCCGCAGGGGAACACTGAAGCTTTCTTT. It yields the protein CASSPQGNTEAFF. This chain connects TRBV7-8 to TRBJ1-1, with D perhaps TRBD1 (5 bases). V lost 5 bases to trimming and J lost 1 base, with 8 bases between them. CDR1 is SGHVS, CDR2 FQNEAQ, per germline. This CDR3 is built from 13 residues.

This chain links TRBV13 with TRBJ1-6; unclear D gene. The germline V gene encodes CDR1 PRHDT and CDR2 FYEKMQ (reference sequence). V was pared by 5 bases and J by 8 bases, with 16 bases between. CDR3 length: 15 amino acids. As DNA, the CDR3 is TGTGCCAGCAGCCGCCTAGGAGGTGGGGATTCACCCCTCCACTTT. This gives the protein CASSRLGGGDSPLHF. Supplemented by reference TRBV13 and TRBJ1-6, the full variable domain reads AAGVIQSPRHLIKEKRETATLKCYPIPRHDTVYWYQQGPGQDPQFLISFYEKMQSDKGSIPDRFSAQQFSDYHSELNMSSLELGDSALYFCASSRLGGGDSPLHFGNGTRLTVT.

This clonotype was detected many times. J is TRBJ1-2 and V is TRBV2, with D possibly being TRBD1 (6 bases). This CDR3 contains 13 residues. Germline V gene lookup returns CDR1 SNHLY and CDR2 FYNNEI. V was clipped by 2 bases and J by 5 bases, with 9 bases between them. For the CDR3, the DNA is TGTGCCAGCAGTGAAACAGGGATTTATGGCTACACCTTC. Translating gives CASSETGIYGYTF.

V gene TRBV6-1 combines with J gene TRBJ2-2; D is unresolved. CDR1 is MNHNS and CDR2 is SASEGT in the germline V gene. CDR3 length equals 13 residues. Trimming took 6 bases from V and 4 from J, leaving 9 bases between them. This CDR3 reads CASSALGTGELFF. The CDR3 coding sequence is TGTGCCAGCAGCGCGTTGGGCACCGGGGAGCTGTTTTTT.

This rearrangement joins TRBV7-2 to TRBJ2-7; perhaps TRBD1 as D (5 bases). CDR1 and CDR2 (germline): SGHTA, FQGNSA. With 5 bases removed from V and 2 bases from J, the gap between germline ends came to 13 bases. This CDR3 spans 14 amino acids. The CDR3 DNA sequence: TGTGCCAGCAGCCCCCGACAGCAAGCCTACGAGCAGTACTTC. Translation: CASSPRQQAYEQYF. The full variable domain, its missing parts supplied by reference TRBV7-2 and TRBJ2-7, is GAGVSQSPSNKVTEKGKDVELRCDPISGHTALYWYRQSLGQGLEFLIYFQGNSAPDKSGLPSDRFSAERTGGSVSTLTIQRTQQEDSAVYLCASSPRQQAYEQYFGPGTRLTVT.

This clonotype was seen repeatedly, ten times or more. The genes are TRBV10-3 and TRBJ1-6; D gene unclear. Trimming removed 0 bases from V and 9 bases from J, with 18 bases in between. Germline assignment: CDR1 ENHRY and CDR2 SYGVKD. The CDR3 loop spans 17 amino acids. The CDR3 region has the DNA TGTGCCATCAGTGAGTCACGCGTCGAAGACGGGAGTTCACCCCTCCACTTT. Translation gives CAISESRVEDGSSPLHF.

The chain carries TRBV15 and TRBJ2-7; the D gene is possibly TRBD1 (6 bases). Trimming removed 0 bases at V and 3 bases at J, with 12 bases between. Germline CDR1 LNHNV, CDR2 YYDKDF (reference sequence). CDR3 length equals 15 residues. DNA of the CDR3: TGTGCCACCAGCAGAGATCCACAGGGAGTCTACGAGCAGTACTTC. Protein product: CATSRDPQGVYEQYF.